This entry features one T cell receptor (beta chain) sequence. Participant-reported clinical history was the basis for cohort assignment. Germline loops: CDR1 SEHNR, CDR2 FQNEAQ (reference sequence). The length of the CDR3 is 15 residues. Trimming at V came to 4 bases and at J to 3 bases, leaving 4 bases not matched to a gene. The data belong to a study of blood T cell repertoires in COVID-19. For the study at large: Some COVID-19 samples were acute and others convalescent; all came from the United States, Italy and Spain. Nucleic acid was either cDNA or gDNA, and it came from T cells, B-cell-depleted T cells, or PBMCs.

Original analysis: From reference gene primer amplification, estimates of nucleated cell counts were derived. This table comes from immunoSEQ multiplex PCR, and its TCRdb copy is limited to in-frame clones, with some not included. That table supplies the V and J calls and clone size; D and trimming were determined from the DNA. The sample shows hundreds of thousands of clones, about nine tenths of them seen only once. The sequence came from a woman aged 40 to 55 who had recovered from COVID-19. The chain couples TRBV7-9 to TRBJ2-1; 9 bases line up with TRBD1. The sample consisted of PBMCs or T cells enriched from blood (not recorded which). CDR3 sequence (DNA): TGTGCCAGCAGCTCTGGGACAGGGTACTACAATGAGCAGTTCTTC. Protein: CASSSGTGYYNEQFF. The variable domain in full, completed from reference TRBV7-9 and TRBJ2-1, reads DTGVSQNPRHKITKRGQNVTFRCDPISEHNRLYWYRQTLGQGPEFLTYFQNEAQLEKSRLLSDRFSAERPKGSFSTLEIQRTEQGDSAMYLCASSSGTGYYNEQFFGPGTRLTVL.